Following are 5 T cell receptor beta chains from one sample sequenced in a study of blood T cells in healthy people across ages. It was with a sample-barcoded 5' primer and a J-beta primer mix that a second PCR of roughly 7 to 12 cycles was run. One entry per CDR3 protein results from TCRdb running MiXCR on the 5' RACE reads. The table has approximately 940,000 distinct CDR3 sequences, about 44% seen once. Sequences were obtained from blood. These receptors all stem from a young man in good health.

The chain recombines TRBV6-1 with TRBJ1-2, with D perhaps TRBD1 (5 bases). The CDR3 is 14 amino acids. Germline CDR1 is MNHNS and CDR2 is SASEGT. Trimming took 4 bases from V and 2 from J, leaving 11 bases between them. CDR3 sequence (DNA): TGTGCCAGCAGTGCAGCGGACACCAACTATGGCTACACCTTC. It codes for CASSAADTNYGYTF.

The V and J genes are TRBV6-2 or TRBV6-3 and TRBJ2-1; possible D gene TRBD1, 5 bases. The germline gives CDR1 MNHEY, CDR2 SVGEGT. This CDR3 spans 12 amino acids. Trimming cost V 8 bases and J 9 bases, with 14 bases left between them. CDR3 loop: CASGPRGAEQFF. The CDR3 bases are TGTGCCAGCGGCCCAAGGGGTGCTGAGCAGTTCTTC.

CDR3 amino acids: CASSVIRGFKTGTQYF. Here the CDR3 DNA reads TGTGCCAGCAGTGTTATTAGGGGATTCAAGACAGGGACCCAGTACTTC. The chain joins TRBV6-1 to TRBJ2-5; tentative D call: TRBD1 (6 bases). The V and J ends lost 4 bases and 7 bases respectively, with 22 bases between them. The CDR3 is 16 residues long. Per germline, CDR1 MNHNS and CDR2 SASEGT.

The J gene is TRBJ2-5, the V gene TRBV11-3, with D perhaps TRBD2 (5 bases). The J call may be faulty, since TRBJ2-7 better matches the DNA end. The CDR3 has 12 residues. Germline-derived CDR1 and CDR2 are SGHNT and YENEEA. In nucleotides, the CDR3 is TGTGCCAGCAGCGTGGACTTTTACGAGCAGTACTTC. Encoded protein: CASSVDFYEQYF.

On this clonotype: A much more abundant neighbour one base away suggests this may be a read error. The V call is TRBV27, the J call TRBJ1-5, with D unclear. Looked up from germline, CDR1 is MNHEY and CDR2 is SMNVEV (reference sequence). CDR3 size: 15 residues. The CDR3 bases are TGTGGCAGCAGTTTGGGGTTCGGAAGCAATCAGCCCCAGCATTTT. This encodes CGSSLGFGSNQPQHF.